The sequence of this T cell receptor beta chain was determined in a study of cytotoxic CD8 clonotypes in ibrutinib-treated CLL (dated by TCRdb to 2020 to 2022). In terms of the full investigation: The cohort had over ten relapsed/refractory and approximately 14 treatment-naive patients; 17 were IGHV unmutated. Response samples were obtained after a median of around 11 months of treatment, with a range of roughly 6 to 36 months. Of the roughly 86 people in the trial, some 28 had longitudinal samples available. Every remission and progressive disease sample was obtained while ibrutinib was still being received by the patients. An average of 255,043 productive templates and tens of thousands of productive rearrangements was obtained per sample. Cryopreserved peripheral blood mononuclear cells were collected at three points: before therapy, at response, and at either sustained remission or disease progression. Responses were partial in around 24 patients and complete in 2; after median roughly 69 months follow-up, about 15 stayed in remission and some twelve progressed.

What the time point label conveys for this sample: 12 months on ibrutinib. For TCR beta library preparation, about 2 micrograms of genomic DNA were isolated from cryopreserved PBMCs. Longitudinal blood samples from CLL patients on ibrutinib monotherapy were analyzed using high-throughput TCR beta sequencing. The patients were enrolled in a single-center, open-label phase 2 trial of ibrutinib monotherapy. Overall study outcomes, separate from this receptor: Sampling times were not matched between patients in sustained remission and patients whose disease was progressing, and lymph node repertoires were not examined. At ibrutinib response clonality went up, during sustained remission it held steady, and at progression it dropped back toward baseline. Baseline clonality exceeded that of age-matched healthy donors and correlated strongly with circulating CD8+ T-cell counts. Public clonotypes were rare and either contracted or stayed stable during treatment, and the rise in clonality at ibrutinib response reflected the expansion of private clonotypes.

As concerns this clone: It lacks a known antigen. No clone much larger than this one lies a single base away; base qualities are absent.

The cysteine opens and the phenylalanine closes a CDR3 of 15 amino acids. Only the CDR3 portion is preserved as DNA: 45 bases, with reading frame beginning at the first base. CDR1 SNHLY and CDR2 FYNNEI were looked up in the germline V gene. V trim: 7 bases; J trim: 13 bases; unmatched bases: 18. The goal of deep resolution MiSeq sequencing was a depth between 1 in 1 million and 1 in 200,000 T cells, and coverage averaged 10x per clonotype. The immunoSEQ hsTCRB Kit was used to generate TCR beta libraries. As for how the authors treated the data: ImmunoSEQ Data Assistant and ImmunoSEQ Analyzer were used for data analysis, and V, D and J genes were assigned according to IMGT definitions. Clonality, which ranges from 0 to 1, was calculated as one minus the normalized Shannon entropy of productive rearrangement frequencies. Public clonotype analysis was restricted to overrepresented clonotypes comprising at least 0.05% of each patient's repertoire. Some twelve repertoires from age-matched healthy donors, obtained from immuneACCESS, served as clonality controls. The immuneACCESS repertoire file appears here via TCRdb, limited to in-frame rearrangements. These files lack a portion of the clones; in checked studies, under half of the deficit traces to unresolved V genes, and the cause of the others is not known. The V and J calls and clone size come from that table; D and trimming were worked out from the DNA. The sample yields tens of thousands of clones; nearly 70% were counted once. The biggest ten clones account for 13% of the sample.

This TCR was sampled from a human donor with chronic lymphocytic leukemia. Rearrangement joined TRBV2 to TRBJ2-1; 8 bases in between match TRBD1. The source material was PBMCs, sampled after 12 months of ibrutinib treatment. The DNA is as follows: TGTGCCAGCACTATGAGCCCAGCCGTGGGGACAGGACAGTTCTTC. Its coded protein is CASTMSPAVGTGQFF.